Following are 11 T cell receptor beta chains from one sample sequenced in a study of blood T cell repertoires in COVID-19. The assay was immunoSEQ multiplex PCR, and TCRdb's table has in-frame clones only and misses some. The repertoire holds hundreds of thousands of clones, with roughly 91% as singletons. Material: PBMCs or T cells enriched from blood (not recorded which). Source of these receptors: an older woman in a cohort exposed to, infected with or recovered from COVID-19 (not recorded which).

The rearrangement joins TRBV7-9 to TRBJ1-4; 7 bases map to TRBD1. Germline CDR1 SEHNR, CDR2 FQNEAQ (reference sequence). The CDR3 is 15 residues long. Trimming took 6 bases from V and 4 from J; bases not matched to a gene: 8. Here the CDR3 reads CASRSGQLLNEKLFF. DNA for the CDR3: TGTGCCAGCAGATCGGGACAGCTTCTTAATGAAAAACTGTTTTTT.

Only one count was recorded for this clone. The rearrangement joins TRBV13 to TRBJ2-3; 15 bases line up with TRBD2. Germline V gene sequence: CDR1 PRHDT, CDR2 FYEKMQ (reference sequence). CDR3 size: 17 residues. The V gene end was trimmed by 5 bases and the J gene end by 1 base; junction bases not matched to a gene: 4. The CDR3 sequence: CASSQRTSGRGTDTQYF. DNA of the CDR3: TGTGCCAGCAGCCAACGGACTAGCGGGAGGGGCACAGATACGCAGTATTTT.

The rearrangement uses TRBV7-8 and TRBJ2-7; 9 nucleotides line up with TRBD1. Unmatched junction bases numbered 6, after V lost 2 bases and J lost 1 base. Germline V gene data show CDR1 as SGHVS and CDR2 as FQNEAQ. The CDR3 has 16 amino acids. CDR3 sequence (DNA): TGTGCCAGCAGCTTAAGGAGGGGGACAGGGTCCTACGAGCAGTACTTC. Translated: CASSLRRGTGSYEQYF.

This clone appeared a few times. The J gene is TRBJ1-2, the V gene TRBV27, with TRBD1 matching over 8 bases. V dropped 3 bases and J dropped 6; count of bases not matched to a gene: 3. Germline assignment: CDR1 MNHEY and CDR2 SMNVEV (reference sequence). This CDR3 has 13 amino acids. The CDR3 region is CASSLRTGNGYTF. CDR3 nucleotide sequence: TGTGCCAGCAGTTTGAGGACAGGGAATGGCTACACCTTC.

This clone came up once. V gene TRBV24-1 combines with J gene TRBJ2-7; maybe TRBD1 (5 bases). This CDR3 is 17 amino acids long. Germline lookup yields CDR1 KGHDR and CDR2 SFDVKD. V was pared by 0 bases and J by 2 bases, with 16 bases between. CDR3 sequence reads: CATSDLLGGRVAYEQYF. In nucleotides, the CDR3 is TGTGCCACCAGTGATTTGCTTGGTGGCAGGGTGGCCTACGAGCAGTACTTC.

This clone was picked up a small number of times. This rearrangement joins TRBV19 to TRBJ1-2; D gene uncertain. The CDR3 covers 13 residues. Germline V gives CDR1 LNHDA, CDR2 SQIVND (reference sequence). The V end lost 7 bases, the J end lost 3 bases, and 12 bases lay between the germline ends. CDR3 residues: CASTMESYYGYTF. CDR3 sequence (DNA): TGTGCCAGTACCATGGAGAGCTACTATGGCTACACCTTC.

This chain uses TRBV4-1 with TRBJ2-5, with 9 bases that match TRBD2. This CDR3 region has 15 residues. Germline CDR1 reads MGHRA; CDR2 reads YSYEKL. Trimming removed 2 bases from V and 4 bases from J; junction bases left unmatched: 5. This CDR3 is CASSQYLAGRETQYF. In DNA, the CDR3 is TGCGCCAGCAGCCAATATCTAGCGGGAAGAGAGACCCAGTACTTC.

The rearrangement uses TRBV5-1 and TRBJ2-7, with TRBD2 identical over 7 bases. The V gene end was trimmed by 0 bases and the J gene end by 0 bases; junction bases not matched to a gene: 9. Germline V CDR1 and CDR2: SGHRS, YFSETQ. There are 17 residues in the CDR3. The CDR3 DNA reads TGCGCCAGCAGCTTGGCCCCCAGCGGGATATACTCCTACGAGCAGTACTTC. Protein: CASSLAPSGIYSYEQYF.

CDR3 bases: TGTGCCAGCAGCCTCCCGGGACTAGCGGGATCTGGGGCCAACGTCCTGACTTTC. It encodes CASSLPGLAGSGANVLTF. This chain uses TRBV21-1 with TRBJ2-6; the table's TRBD2 call for D was not verified on the DNA. TRBV21-1 is tagged as a pseudogene. The length of the CDR3 is 18 residues.

The CDR3, as DNA: TGTGCCAGCAGTTTAGGGTCAGGTGAGCAGTTCTTC. Residues: CASSLGSGEQFF. This chain joins TRBV28 and TRBJ2-1; no definite D call. V lost 2 bases, J lost 9 bases, and 8 bases lay in between. The CDR3 contains 12 residues. CDR1 is MDHEN and CDR2 is SYDVKM in the germline V gene.

The chain employs TRBV4-2 and TRBJ1-2; D remains ambiguous. CDR1 and CDR2 from the germline V gene are LGHNA and YNFKEQ. The CDR3 is 13 residues long. V was cut by 1 base and J by 8 bases, with 11 bases left in between. CDR3 sequence (DNA): TGTGCCAGCAGCCAAGGGGCAACTTTAGGCTACACCTTC. It encodes CASSQGATLGYTF.